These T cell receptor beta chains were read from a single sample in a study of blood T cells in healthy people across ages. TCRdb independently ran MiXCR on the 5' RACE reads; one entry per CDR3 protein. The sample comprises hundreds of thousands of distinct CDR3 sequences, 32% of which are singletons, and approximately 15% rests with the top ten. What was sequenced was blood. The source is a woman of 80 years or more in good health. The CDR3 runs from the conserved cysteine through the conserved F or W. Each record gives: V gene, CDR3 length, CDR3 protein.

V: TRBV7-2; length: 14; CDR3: CASSLLGKGNIQYF
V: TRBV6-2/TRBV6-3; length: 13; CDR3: CASRDSFNYGCTF
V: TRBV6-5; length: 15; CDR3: CASSPFGGGLYEQYF
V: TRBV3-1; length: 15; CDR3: CASSQVPQGFETQYF
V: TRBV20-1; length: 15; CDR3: CSAVRGLSSYNEQFF
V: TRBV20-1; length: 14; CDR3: CSARDIREGNEQFF
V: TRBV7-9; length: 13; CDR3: CASSLAQGHEQFF
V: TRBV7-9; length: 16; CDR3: CASSEEGARGNQPQHF
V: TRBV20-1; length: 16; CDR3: CSAHSGDRGGNSPLHF
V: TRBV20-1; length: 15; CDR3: CSARPRTGGINEQYF
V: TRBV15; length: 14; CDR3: CATSRDRQGGEAFF
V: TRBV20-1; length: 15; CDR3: CSASLPSGEAYEQYF
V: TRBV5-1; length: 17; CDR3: CASSLESGGSYNSPLHF
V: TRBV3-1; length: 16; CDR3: CASSLRGGRRYNEQFF
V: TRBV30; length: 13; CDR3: CAWNKAGNTEAFF
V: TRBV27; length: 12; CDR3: CASRQGGDGYTF
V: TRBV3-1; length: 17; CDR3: CASSQDLAGGPWDTQYF
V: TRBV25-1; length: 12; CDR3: CASEGTYYEQYF
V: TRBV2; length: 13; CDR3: CASSRKRGETQYF
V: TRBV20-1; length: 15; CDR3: CSAPVKGESPYEQYF
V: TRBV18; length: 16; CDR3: CASLPRGVSAKNIQYF
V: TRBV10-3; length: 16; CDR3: CAISKFSGGDPDTQYF
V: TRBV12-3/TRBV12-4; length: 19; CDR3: CASSLAGLAGGVNSYEQYF
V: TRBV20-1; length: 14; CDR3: CSARDSGGVSEQYF
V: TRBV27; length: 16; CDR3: CASSLSTGSGANVLTF
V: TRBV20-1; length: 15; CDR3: CSASGLTGGGSPLHF
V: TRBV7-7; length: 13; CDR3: CASSWDILGELFF
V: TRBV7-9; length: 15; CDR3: CASSGGTGPNEKLFF
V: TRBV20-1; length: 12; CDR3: CSAPDRPDTQYF
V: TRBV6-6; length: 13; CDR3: CASSRQGHTEAFF
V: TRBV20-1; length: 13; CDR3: CSADRGFADTQYF
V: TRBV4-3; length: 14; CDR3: CASSQDREFGGYTF
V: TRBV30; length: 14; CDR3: CAWTIGQGNYEQYF
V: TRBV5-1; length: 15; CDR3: CASSAGRDRRETQYF
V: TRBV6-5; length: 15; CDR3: CASRLATQGGYGYTF
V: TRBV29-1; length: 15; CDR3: CSVDGGGGSGNTQYF
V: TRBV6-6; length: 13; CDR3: CASKGLDQETQYF
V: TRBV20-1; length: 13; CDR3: CSATQGQGETQYF
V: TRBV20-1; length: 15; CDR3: CSARVIAGGTDTQYF
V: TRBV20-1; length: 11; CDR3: CSAMEIYEQYF
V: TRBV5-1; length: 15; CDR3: CASSLQLAGGNEQYF
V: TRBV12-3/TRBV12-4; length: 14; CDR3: CASSLRGYADTQYF
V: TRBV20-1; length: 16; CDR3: CSAVQLAGRMGNEQFF
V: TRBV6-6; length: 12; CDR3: CASSKPSQPQHF
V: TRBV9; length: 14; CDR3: CASSATRGDTEAFF
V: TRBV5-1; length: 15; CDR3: CASSWSPGAASGEYF
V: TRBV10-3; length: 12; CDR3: CAIRVDGYGYTF
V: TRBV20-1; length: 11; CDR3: CSAQFQETQYF
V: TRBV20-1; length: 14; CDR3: CSARDPGTVYGYTF
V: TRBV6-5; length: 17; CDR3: CASSSVPTSTGTDTQYF
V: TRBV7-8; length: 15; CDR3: CASSQTGLRGETQYF
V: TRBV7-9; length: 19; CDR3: CASSLRGRGGAQSYNEQFF
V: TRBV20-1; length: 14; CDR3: CSARSGVSYNEQFF
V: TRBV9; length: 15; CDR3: CASSVAPQGGGELFF
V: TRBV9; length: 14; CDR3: CASSVEPQYGKQFF
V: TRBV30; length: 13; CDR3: CACSGGARETQYF
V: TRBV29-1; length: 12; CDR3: CSVETGWGEQFF
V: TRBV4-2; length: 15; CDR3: CASSQDGRVKEKLFF
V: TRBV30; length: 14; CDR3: CAWRRRRANEKLFF